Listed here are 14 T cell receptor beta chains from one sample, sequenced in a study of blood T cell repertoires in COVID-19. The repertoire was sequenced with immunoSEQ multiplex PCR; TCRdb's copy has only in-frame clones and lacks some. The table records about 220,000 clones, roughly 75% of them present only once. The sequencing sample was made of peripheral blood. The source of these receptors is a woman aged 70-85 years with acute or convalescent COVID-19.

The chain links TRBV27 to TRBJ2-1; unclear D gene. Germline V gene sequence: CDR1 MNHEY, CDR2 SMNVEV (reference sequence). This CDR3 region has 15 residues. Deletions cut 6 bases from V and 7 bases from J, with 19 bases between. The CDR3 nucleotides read TGTGCCAGCAGCCCGGCGGATAATAACCGTAATGAGCAGTTCTTC. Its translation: CASSPADNNRNEQFF.

CDR3 sequence (DNA): TGTGCCAGCAGTTACTCGAGCGGAGCCTATGGCTACACCTTC. Amino acids: CASSYSSGAYGYTF. The chain combines TRBV6-5 with TRBJ1-2; no definite D call. The CDR3 covers 14 residues. Trimming stripped 0 bases from V and 4 bases from J, with 9 bases between. In germline, CDR1 is MNHEY, CDR2 SVGAGI.

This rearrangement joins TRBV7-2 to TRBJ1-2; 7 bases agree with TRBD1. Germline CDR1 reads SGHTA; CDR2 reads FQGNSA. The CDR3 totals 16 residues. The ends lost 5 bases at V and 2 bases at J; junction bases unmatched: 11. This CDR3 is CASSPGGSGQNYGYTF. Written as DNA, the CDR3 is TGTGCCAGCAGCCCAGGGGGATCAGGGCAGAACTATGGCTACACCTTC.

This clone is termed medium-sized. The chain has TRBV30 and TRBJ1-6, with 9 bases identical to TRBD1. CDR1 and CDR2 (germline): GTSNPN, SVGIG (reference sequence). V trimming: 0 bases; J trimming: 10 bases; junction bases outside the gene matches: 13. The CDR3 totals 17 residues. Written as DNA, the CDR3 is TGTGCCTGGAGTGTACGGGACAGGGTTTTGTTCGGGTCACCCCTCCACTTT. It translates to CAWSVRDRVLFGSPLHF.

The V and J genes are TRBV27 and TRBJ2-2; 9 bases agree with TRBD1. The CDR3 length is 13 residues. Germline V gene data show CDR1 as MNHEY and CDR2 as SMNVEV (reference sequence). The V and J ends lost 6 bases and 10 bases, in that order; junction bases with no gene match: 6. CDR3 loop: CASSLQGALELFF. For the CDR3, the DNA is TGTGCCAGCAGCTTACAGGGGGCTTTGGAGCTGTTTTTT.

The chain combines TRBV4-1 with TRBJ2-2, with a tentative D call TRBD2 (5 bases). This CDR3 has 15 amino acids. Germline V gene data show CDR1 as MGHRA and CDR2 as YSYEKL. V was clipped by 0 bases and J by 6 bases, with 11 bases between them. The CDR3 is CASSQDPGKPGELFF. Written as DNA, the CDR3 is TGCGCCAGCAGCCAAGATCCCGGGAAACCCGGGGAGCTGTTTTTT.

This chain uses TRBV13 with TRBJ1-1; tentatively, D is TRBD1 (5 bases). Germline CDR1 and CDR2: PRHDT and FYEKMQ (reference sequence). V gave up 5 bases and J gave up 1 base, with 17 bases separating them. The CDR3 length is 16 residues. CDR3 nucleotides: TGTGCCAGCAGCATCCCCAGCCGGGGGGGGAACACTGAAGCTTTCTTT. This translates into CASSIPSRGGNTEAFF. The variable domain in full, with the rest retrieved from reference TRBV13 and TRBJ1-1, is AAGVIQSPRHLIKEKRETATLKCYPIPRHDTVYWYQQGPGQDPQFLISFYEKMQSDKGSIPDRFSAQQFSDYHSELNMSSLELGDSALYFCASSIPSRGGNTEAFFGQGTRLTVV.

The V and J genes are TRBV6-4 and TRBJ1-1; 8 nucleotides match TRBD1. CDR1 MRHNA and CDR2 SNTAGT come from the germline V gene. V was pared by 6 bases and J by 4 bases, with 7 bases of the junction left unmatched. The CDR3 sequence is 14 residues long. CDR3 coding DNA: TGTGCCAGCAGAGACAGGGGCGGGAGCACTGAAGCTTTCTTT. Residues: CASRDRGGSTEAFF.

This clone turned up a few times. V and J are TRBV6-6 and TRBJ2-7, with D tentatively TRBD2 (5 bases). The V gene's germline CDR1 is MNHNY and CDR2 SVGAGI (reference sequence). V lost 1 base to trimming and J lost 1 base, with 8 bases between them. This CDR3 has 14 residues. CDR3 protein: CASSYLGDSYEQYV. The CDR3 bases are TGTGCCAGCAGTTACTTGGGAGATTCCTACGAGCAGTACGTC.

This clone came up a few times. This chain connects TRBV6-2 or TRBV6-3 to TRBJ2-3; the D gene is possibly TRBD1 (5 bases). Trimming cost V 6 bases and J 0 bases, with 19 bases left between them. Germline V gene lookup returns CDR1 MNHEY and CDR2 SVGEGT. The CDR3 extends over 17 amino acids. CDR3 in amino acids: CASSSLAGLSSTDTQYF. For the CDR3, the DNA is TGTGCCAGCAGCTCTCTCGCAGGGCTAAGTAGCACAGATACGCAGTATTTT.

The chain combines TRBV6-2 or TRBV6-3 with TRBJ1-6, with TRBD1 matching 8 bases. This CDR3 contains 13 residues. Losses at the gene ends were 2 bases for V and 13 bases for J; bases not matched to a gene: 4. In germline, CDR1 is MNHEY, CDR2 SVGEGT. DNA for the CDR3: TGTGCCAGCAGTTACAAGGACAGGGAGCCCCTCCACTTT. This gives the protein CASSYKDREPLHF.

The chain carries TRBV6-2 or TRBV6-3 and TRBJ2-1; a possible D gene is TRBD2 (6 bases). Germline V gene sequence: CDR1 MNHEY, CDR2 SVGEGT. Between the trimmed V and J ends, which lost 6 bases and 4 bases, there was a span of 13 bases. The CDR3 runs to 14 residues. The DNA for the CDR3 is TGTGCCAGCAGCTCTCCCGGGGGATACAATGAGCAGTTCTTC. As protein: CASSSPGGYNEQFF.

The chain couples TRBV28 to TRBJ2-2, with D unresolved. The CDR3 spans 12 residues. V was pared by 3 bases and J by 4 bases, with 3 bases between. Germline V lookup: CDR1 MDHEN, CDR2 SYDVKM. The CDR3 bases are TGTGCCAGCAGTTTGCGCACCGGGGAGCTGTTTTTT. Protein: CASSLRTGELFF.

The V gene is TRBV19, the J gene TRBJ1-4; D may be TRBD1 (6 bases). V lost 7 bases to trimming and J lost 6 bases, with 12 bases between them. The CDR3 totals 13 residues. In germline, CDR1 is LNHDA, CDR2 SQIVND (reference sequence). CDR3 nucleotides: TGTGCCAGTATGAGGACAGTAGATGAAAAACTGTTTTTT. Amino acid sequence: CASMRTVDEKLFF.